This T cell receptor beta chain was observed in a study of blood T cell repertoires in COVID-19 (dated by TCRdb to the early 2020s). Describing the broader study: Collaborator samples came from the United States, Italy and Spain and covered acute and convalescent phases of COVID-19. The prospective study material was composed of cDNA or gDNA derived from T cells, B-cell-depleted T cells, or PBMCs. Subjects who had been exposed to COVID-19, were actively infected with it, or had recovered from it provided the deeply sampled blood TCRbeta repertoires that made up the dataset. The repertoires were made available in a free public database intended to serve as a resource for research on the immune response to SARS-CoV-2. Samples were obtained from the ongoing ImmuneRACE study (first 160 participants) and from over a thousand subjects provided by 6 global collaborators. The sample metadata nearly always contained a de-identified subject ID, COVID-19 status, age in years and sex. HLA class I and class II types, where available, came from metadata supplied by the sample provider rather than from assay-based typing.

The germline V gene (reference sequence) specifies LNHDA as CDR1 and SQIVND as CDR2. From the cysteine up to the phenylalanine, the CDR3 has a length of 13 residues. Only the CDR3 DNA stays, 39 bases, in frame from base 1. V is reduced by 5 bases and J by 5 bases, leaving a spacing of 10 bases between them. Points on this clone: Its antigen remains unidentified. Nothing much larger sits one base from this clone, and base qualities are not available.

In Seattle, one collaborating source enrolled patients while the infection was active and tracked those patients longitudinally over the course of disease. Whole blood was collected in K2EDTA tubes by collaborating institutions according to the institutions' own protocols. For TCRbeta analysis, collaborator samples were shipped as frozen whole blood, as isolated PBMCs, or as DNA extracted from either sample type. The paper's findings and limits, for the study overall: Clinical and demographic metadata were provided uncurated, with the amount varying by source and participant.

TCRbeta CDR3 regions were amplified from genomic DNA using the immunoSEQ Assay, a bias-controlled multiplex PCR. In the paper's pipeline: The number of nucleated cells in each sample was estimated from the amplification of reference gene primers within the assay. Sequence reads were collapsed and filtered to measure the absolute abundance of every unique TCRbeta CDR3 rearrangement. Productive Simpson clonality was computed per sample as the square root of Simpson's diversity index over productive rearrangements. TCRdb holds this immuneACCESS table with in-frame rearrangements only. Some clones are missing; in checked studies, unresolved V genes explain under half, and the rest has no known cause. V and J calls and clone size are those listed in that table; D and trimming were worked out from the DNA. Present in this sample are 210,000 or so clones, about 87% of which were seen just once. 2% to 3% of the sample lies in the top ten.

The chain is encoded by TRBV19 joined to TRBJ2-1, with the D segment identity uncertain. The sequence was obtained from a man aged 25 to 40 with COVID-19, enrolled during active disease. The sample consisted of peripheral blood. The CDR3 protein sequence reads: CASSDRLHNEQFF. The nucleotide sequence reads TGTGCCAGTAGTGATCGACTTCACAATGAGCAGTTCTTC.